The rows below give T cell receptor beta chains drawn from one sample of a study of T cells in Graves' hyperthyroidism and ophthalmopathy. TCRdb reprocessed the multiplex PCR reads with MiXCR, giving one entry per CDR3 protein. The table has 360,000 or so distinct CDR3 sequences, 15% to 20% seen once. Material for sequencing was blood. These receptors were obtained from a woman in her thirties or forties with Graves' ophthalmopathy. Both conserved end residues are part of each CDR3. A D gene is named only where the DNA matches it firmly. Where a row states a size, it is once, few, many or the class of an expanded clone; other rows omit it.

>NA|many|TRBV28|TRBJ1-1
TGTGCCAGCACTTCGGACACTGAAGCTTTCTTT
CASTSDTEAFF
>TRBD2|many|TRBV20-1|TRBJ2-7
TGCAGTGCTAGAGATGTGGTGCGGGGGACTTACGAGCAGTACTTC
CSARDVVRGTYEQYF
>TRBD1|many|TRBV4-1|TRBJ1-1
TGCGCCAGCAGCCAAGCGGACAGGGAAAAGGCTGAAGCTTTCTTT
CASSQADREKAEAFF
>NA|many|TRBV2|TRBJ2-6
TGTGCCAGCAGGTCTTTAGTATCTGGGGCCAACGTCCTGACTTTC
CASRSLVSGANVLTF
>TRBD1|few|TRBV6-2/TRBV6-3|TRBJ1-1
TGTGCCAGCGTTACGACAACAGGGGGCGGCCGTACCACTGAAGCTTTCTTT
CASVTTTGGGRTTEAFF
>NA|NA|TRBV6-2/TRBV6-3|TRBJ2-7
TGTGCCAGCTCACCTAGTTTTGTATCCCTATCCGGAGGTTTGTACTACGAGCAGTACTTC
CASSPSFVSLSGGLYYEQYF
>TRBD2|NA|TRBV7-8|TRBJ2-7
TGTGCCAGCAGCCTTGACAGACGGCGGGAGCATTACGAGCAGTACTTC
CASSLDRRREHYEQYF
>NA|many|TRBV20-1|TRBJ2-2
TGCAGTGCCAGATTACAAACCGGGACCTACACCGGGGAGCTGTTTTTT
CSARLQTGTYTGELFF
>TRBD2|many|TRBV28|TRBJ2-7
TGTGCCAGCAGCCGCCGGCTAGCGGGGTACGAGCAGTACTTC
CASSRRLAGYEQYF
>NA|many|TRBV28|TRBJ2-2
TGTGCCAGCAGTTCCCCCACGAAAGGCAGGGGGAACACCGGGGAGCTGTTTTTT
CASSSPTKGRGNTGELFF
>NA|many|TRBV6-5|TRBJ2-5
TGTGCCAGCACTACGGGCGGGGCAGAGGAGACCCAGTACTTC
CASTTGGAEETQYF
>NA|many|TRBV7-3|TRBJ1-3
TGTGCCAGCAGCCCTGAGGGCAGGGATTTTTCTAGGAACACCATATATTTT
CASSPEGRDFSRNTIYF
>NA|many|TRBV28|TRBJ1-1
TGTGCCAGCAGTTTCGGGGTTGAGAACACTGAAGCTTTCTTT
CASSFGVENTEAFF
>NA|many|TRBV30|TRBJ2-7
TGTGCCTGGGACCACACCCTGCGCTCCTACGAGCAGTACTTC
CAWDHTLRSYEQYF
>TRBD1|many|TRBV12-3/TRBV12-4|TRBJ1-1
TGTGCCAGCGCGGACAGGGAAGTCACTGAAGCTTTCTTT
CASADREVTEAFF
>TRBD1|many|TRBV10-3|TRBJ2-2
TGTGCCATCAGGGGGACAGGGAACACCGGGGAGCTGTTTTTT
CAIRGTGNTGELFF
>NA|NA|TRBV30|TRBJ1-2
TGTGTCTGCCAATACTATGGCTACATCTTC
CVCQYYGYIF
>TRBD1|NA|TRBV6-2/TRBV6-3|TRBJ2-7
TGTGCCAGCAGTTACGGGGCAGGGGGTTCCTACGAGCAGTACTTC
CASSYGAGGSYEQYF
>TRBD1|many|TRBV29-1|TRBJ2-7
TGCAGCGGCGACAGGGGAAGCCCCTACGAGCAGTACTTC
CSGDRGSPYEQYF
>TRBD1|many|TRBV12-5|TRBJ1-5
TGTGCTAGTGGTTTGGTACGGGACAGGGTGAATCAGCCCCAGCATTTT
CASGLVRDRVNQPQHF
>TRBD1|many|TRBV28|TRBJ1-6
TGTGCCAGCAGTCTACTCCGGGACAGCTATAATTCACCCCTCCACTTT
CASSLLRDSYNSPLHF
>TRBD2|many|TRBV6-1|TRBJ2-7
TGTGCCAGCAGAGAAGAGCTAGCGGGAGGGTTCGAGCAGTACTTC
CASREELAGGFEQYF
>NA|NA|TRBV24-1|TRBJ2-4
TGTGCCACGGGAGACAGGGCCAAAAACATTCAGTACTTC
CATGDRAKNIQYF
>NA|many|TRBV6-5|TRBJ2-7
TGTGCCAGCAGAACAGGTCTTTCCCGTTACGAGCAGTACTTC
CASRTGLSRYEQYF
>TRBD1|many|TRBV6-4|TRBJ1-5
TGTGCCAGCAGTCCCCGACAGGGGAGCCCCAGCAATCAGCCCCAGCATTTT
CASSPRQGSPSNQPQHF
>NA|many|TRBV6-2/TRBV6-3|TRBJ2-7
TGTGCCAGCAGCCCTCCGTGGAGGGAGCAGTACTTC
CASSPPWREQYF
>TRBD1|many|TRBV4-1|TRBJ2-4
TGCGCCAGCAGCCAAGCGGCACAGGGGTTTCGGGACATTCAGTACTTC
CASSQAAQGFRDIQYF
>NA|many|TRBV12-3/TRBV12-4|TRBJ1-2
TGTGCCAGCAGTCGGCGGGGGGACTATGGCTACACCTTC
CASSRRGDYGYTF
>TRBD1|few|TRBV6-2/TRBV6-3|TRBJ2-5
TGTGCCAGCAGTTGGACAGGGGTCCGTCGGGAGACCCAGTACTTC
CASSWTGVRRETQYF
>NA|many|TRBV4-1|TRBJ1-1
TGCGCCAGCAGCCAAGATCGGGGGGGTAGGAACACTGAAGCTTTCTTT
CASSQDRGGRNTEAFF
>TRBD1|NA|TRBV15|TRBJ1-2
TGTGCCACCAGCAGAGTGGGGACAGGACATGGCTACACCTTC
CATSRVGTGHGYTF
>NA|many|TRBV12-3/TRBV12-4|TRBJ1-1
TGTGCCAGCAGTTTAAGGCACATGAACACTGAAGCTTTCTTT
CASSLRHMNTEAFF
>NA|many|TRBV15|TRBJ1-1
TGTGCCACCACCACCCCGCAGGGGAGCACTGAAGCTTTCTTT
CATTTPQGSTEAFF
>TRBD1|many|TRBV18|TRBJ2-5
TGTGCCAGCTCACGGGACAGGAAAGAGACCCAGTACTTC
CASSRDRKETQYF
>TRBD1|NA|TRBV29-1|TRBJ1-2
TGCAGCACGGGACAGGGGGGCTATGGCTACACCTTC
CSTGQGGYGYTF
>TRBD1|many|TRBV20-1|TRBJ1-5
TGCAGTGCTGCAGGACAGGGGAACAATCAGCCCCAGCATTTT
CSAAGQGNNQPQHF
>NA|many|TRBV6-2/TRBV6-3|TRBJ1-1
TGTGCCAGCAGTCCCCCGGGGGCCACTGAAGCTTTCTTT
CASSPPGATEAFF
>TRBD2|NA|TRBV24-1|TRBJ2-7
TGTGCCACCTCGGCGGGGGTCTCCTACGAGCAGTACTTC
CATSAGVSYEQYF
>NA|NA|TRBV20-1|TRBJ2-6
TGCAGTGCTAGCCTCACGTTCTCTGGGGCCAACGTCCTGACTTTC
CSASLTFSGANVLTF
>TRBD1|many|TRBV28|TRBJ1-5
TGTGCCAGCCACCTCAGGGGACAGGGGCGGGTGCAGCCCCAGCATTTT
CASHLRGQGRVQPQHF
>NA|few|TRBV27|TRBJ1-1
TGTGCCAGCAGCCCCCCCCGGACAGACCTAAACACTGAAGCTTTCTTT
CASSPPRTDLNTEAFF
>NA|many|TRBV2|TRBJ1-1
TGTGCCAGCAGTGGGACTGTAATGAACACTGAAGCTTTCTTT
CASSGTVMNTEAFF